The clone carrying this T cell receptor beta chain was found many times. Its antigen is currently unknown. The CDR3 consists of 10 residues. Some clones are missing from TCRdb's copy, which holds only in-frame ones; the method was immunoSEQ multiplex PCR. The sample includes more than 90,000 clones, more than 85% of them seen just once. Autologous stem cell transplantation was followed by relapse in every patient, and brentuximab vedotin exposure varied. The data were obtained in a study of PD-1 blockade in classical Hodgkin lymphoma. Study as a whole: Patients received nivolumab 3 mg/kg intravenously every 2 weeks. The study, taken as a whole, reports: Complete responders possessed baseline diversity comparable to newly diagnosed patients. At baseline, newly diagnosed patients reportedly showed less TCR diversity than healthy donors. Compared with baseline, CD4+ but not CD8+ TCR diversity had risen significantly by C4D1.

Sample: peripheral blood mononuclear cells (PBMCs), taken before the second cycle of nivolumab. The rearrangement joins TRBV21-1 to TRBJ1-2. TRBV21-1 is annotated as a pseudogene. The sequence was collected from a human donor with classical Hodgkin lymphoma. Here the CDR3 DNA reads TGTGCCAGCAGCCGGCAGCCCGGGGACTTC. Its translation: CASSRQPGDF.